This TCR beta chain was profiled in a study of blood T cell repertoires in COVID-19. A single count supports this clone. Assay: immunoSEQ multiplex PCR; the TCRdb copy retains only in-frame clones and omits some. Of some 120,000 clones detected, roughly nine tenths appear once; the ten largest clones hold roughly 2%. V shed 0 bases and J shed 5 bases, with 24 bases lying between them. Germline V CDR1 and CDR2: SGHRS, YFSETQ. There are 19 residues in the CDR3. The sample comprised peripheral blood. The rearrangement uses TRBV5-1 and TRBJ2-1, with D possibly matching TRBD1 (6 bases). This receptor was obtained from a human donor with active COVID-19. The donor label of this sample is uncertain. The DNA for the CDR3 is TGCGCCAGCAGCTTGGAGGGGGTAAATTGGGGTTCTGCGCACAATGAGCAGTTCTTC. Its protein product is CASSLEGVNWGSAHNEQFF.